The 29 T cell receptor beta chains presented below share a single source sample, sequenced in a study of technical replicates of blood from a handful of donors listed by TCRdb under 2017. The protocol used for the library was the immunoSEQ multiplex PCR assay. TCRdb re-hosts the immuneACCESS table, in-frame sequences only. Its copies lack some clones; in the studies checked, an unresolved V gene accounts for under half of them, and the cause for the rest is not known. A total of around 62,000 clones appear in this sample, nearly 98% of them only once. The top ten hold around 0.16% of the sample. The sample taken for sequencing was T cells isolated from PBMCs. The receptors stem from a human donor in good health.

The J gene is TRBJ1-1, the V gene TRBV5-8; D gene unclear. The V and J ends lost 5 bases and 1 base respectively, with 12 bases between them. Germline V lookup: CDR1 SGHTS, CDR2 YDEGEE. This CDR3 spans 14 amino acids. CDR3 residues: CASSFSVRNTEAFF. The CDR3 DNA follows: TGTGCCAGCAGTTTTAGCGTAAGGAACACTGAAGCTTTCTTT.

V and J are TRBV14 and TRBJ2-5; D is unresolved. Germline CDR1 and CDR2: SGHDN and FVKESK. V was clipped by 0 bases and J by 5 bases, with 4 bases between them. This CDR3 spans 12 amino acids. CDR3 coding DNA: TGTGCCAGCAGCCAAGAACTGGAGACCCAGTACTTC. Its translation: CASSQELETQYF.

V usage is TRBV28 and J usage is TRBJ1-1, with a tentative D call TRBD1 (5 bases). Germline V lookup: CDR1 MDHEN, CDR2 SYDVKM. This CDR3 spans 11 amino acids. The V and J ends lost 5 bases and 5 bases respectively, with 6 bases between them. CDR3 nucleotide sequence: TGTGCCAGCAGTGGGGGGACTGAAGCTTTCTTT. Amino acid sequence: CASSGGTEAFF.

V is TRBV29-1 and J is TRBJ1-2; 9 nucleotides agree with TRBD1. The CDR3 contains 13 residues. The V and J ends lost 6 bases and 3 bases, in that order; junction bases with no gene match: 5. Germline assignment: CDR1 SQVTM and CDR2 ANQGSEA. The CDR3 loop is CSVRQGGDYGYTF. As DNA, the CDR3 is TGCAGCGTCCGACAGGGGGGAGACTATGGCTACACCTTC.

The chain joins TRBV2 to TRBJ2-2, with 7 bases aligning to TRBD2. Trimming at V came to 4 bases and at J to 6 bases, leaving 8 bases not matched to a gene. The CDR3 sequence is 15 residues long. Germline loops: CDR1 SNHLY, CDR2 FYNNEI. This chain's CDR3 is CASSGSGGGPGELFF. In DNA form, the CDR3 reads TGTGCCAGCAGTGGTTCGGGAGGAGGGCCCGGGGAGCTGTTTTTT.

This chain connects TRBV6-1 to TRBJ2-7; the D gene is possibly TRBD1 (6 bases). V shed 8 bases and J shed 2 bases, with 13 bases lying between them. Germline assignment: CDR1 MNHNS and CDR2 SASEGT. This CDR3 is built from 13 residues. This CDR3 reads CASGPTGAYEQYF. The CDR3 DNA sequence: TGTGCCAGCGGCCCGACAGGTGCCTACGAGCAGTACTTC.

V gene TRBV6-1 combines with J gene TRBJ1-1; D is perhaps TRBD1 (6 bases). The CDR3 loop spans 14 amino acids. Between the trimmed V and J ends, which lost 4 bases and 11 bases, there was a span of 20 bases. The germline gives CDR1 MNHNS, CDR2 SASEGT. The CDR3 loop is CASSVAGAKNPAFF. In nucleotides, the CDR3 is TGTGCCAGCAGTGTGGCAGGGGCGAAGAATCCGGCTTTCTTT.

The V and J genes are TRBV19 and TRBJ2-3; D not resolved. Trimming removed 6 bases at V and 2 bases at J, with 9 bases between. The CDR3 extends over 13 amino acids. Germline lookup yields CDR1 LNHDA and CDR2 SQIVND (reference sequence). CDR3: CASRRQDTDTQYF. The DNA for the CDR3 is TGTGCCAGTAGAAGGCAGGACACAGATACGCAGTATTTT.

This clone was counted once. This chain connects TRBV4-1 to TRBJ1-5; perhaps TRBD1 as D (5 bases). V dropped 0 bases and J dropped 4 bases, with 10 bases sitting between them. This CDR3 has 15 amino acids. Germline CDR1 and CDR2: MGHRA and YSYEKL. CDR3 protein: CASSQDRAGNQPQHF. As DNA, the CDR3 is TGCGCCAGCAGCCAAGATCGGGCAGGGAATCAGCCCCAGCATTTT.

This clone was observed once. The chain carries TRBV6-4 and TRBJ1-2; D perhaps matches TRBD1 (5 bases). This CDR3 contains 14 residues. The germline gives CDR1 MRHNA, CDR2 SNTAGT. V lost 5 bases to trimming and J lost 4 bases, with 14 bases between them. The CDR3 reads CASSRDSLGYGYTF. CDR3 nucleotide sequence: TGTGCCAGCAGTCGGGACTCATTGGGCTATGGCTACACCTTC.

This chain links TRBV5-5 with TRBJ1-1, with D possibly being TRBD1 (6 bases). V was cut by 1 base and J by 1 base, with 14 bases left in between. The germline gives CDR1 SGHKS, CDR2 YYEKEE (reference sequence). This CDR3 contains 16 residues. The DNA for the CDR3 is TGTGCCAGCAGCTTGATTACAGGGTGGGGGAACACTGAAGCTTTCTTT. It is translated as CASSLITGWGNTEAFF.

The chain has TRBV9 and TRBJ2-2; 9 bases agree with TRBD1. The V and J ends lost 0 bases and 8 bases, in that order; junction bases with no gene match: 11. The CDR3 contains 17 residues. From germline, CDR1 is SGDLS and CDR2 YYNGEE. The CDR3 loop is CASSVAGTGRIGGELFF. CDR3 DNA sequence: TGTGCCAGCAGCGTAGCAGGGACAGGGCGAATTGGAGGGGAGCTGTTTTTT.

This rearrangement joins TRBV7-8 to TRBJ2-2, with no clear D. Looked up from germline, CDR1 is SGHVS and CDR2 is FQNEAQ. This CDR3 region has 14 residues. Trimming cost V 2 bases and J 7 bases, with 11 bases left between them. In DNA, the CDR3 is TGTGCCAGCAGCTTAATCCGGGTTGGCGGGGAGCTGTTTTTT. Translating it yields CASSLIRVGGELFF.

The CDR3 DNA follows: TGTGCCAGTAGTCTAGCGGGGGGCTCCTACAATGAGCAGTTCTTC. This translates into CASSLAGGSYNEQFF. The chain combines TRBV19 with TRBJ2-1; TRBD2 agrees at 11 bases. The CDR3 spans 15 residues. The V gene end was trimmed by 5 bases and the J gene end by 0 bases; junction bases not matched to a gene: 0. Germline V gives CDR1 LNHDA, CDR2 SQIVND (reference sequence).

The chain joins TRBV11-2 to TRBJ2-3, with D possibly TRBD2 on 5 matching bases. Germline V lookup: CDR1 SGHAT, CDR2 FQNNGV. The V end was cut by 5 bases, the J end by 3 bases, with 15 bases between. This CDR3 contains 15 residues. This CDR3 reads CASSPLLTKTDTQYF. CDR3 DNA: TGTGCCAGCAGCCCCCTCCTGACTAAAACAGATACGCAGTATTTT.

The chain has TRBV2 and TRBJ1-5, with a weak D call TRBD1 (6 bases). Germline V gene lookup returns CDR1 SNHLY and CDR2 FYNNEI. CDR3 length: 15 amino acids. Trimming stripped 5 bases from V and 7 bases from J, with 18 bases between. CDR3 nucleotide sequence: TGTGCCAGCAGTCGAGAATACAGGGTCGGACAGCCCCAGCATTTT. This encodes CASSREYRVGQPQHF. The variable domain in full, completed from reference TRBV2 and TRBJ1-5, reads EPEVTQTPSHQVTQMGQEVILRCVPISNHLYFYWYRQILGQKVEFLVSFYNNEISEKSEIFDDQFSVERPDGSNFTLKIRSTKLEDSAMYFCASSREYRVGQPQHFGDGTRLSIL.

V usage is TRBV11-3 and J usage is TRBJ1-1; TRBD1 agrees at 7 bases. The ends lost 0 bases at V and 1 base at J; junction bases unmatched: 11. This CDR3 contains 18 residues. CDR1 and CDR2 from the germline V gene are SGHNT and YENEEA. The CDR3 loop reads CASSLDLVPGGTNTEAFF. The CDR3 nucleotides read TGTGCCAGCAGCTTAGATCTTGTACCAGGGGGAACGAACACTGAAGCTTTCTTT.

The V and J genes are TRBV29-1 and TRBJ2-7, with D perhaps matching TRBD2 (6 bases). The germline gives CDR1 SQVTM, CDR2 ANQGSEA. This CDR3 is 15 amino acids long. V was cut by 4 bases and J by 2 bases, with 18 bases left in between. The CDR3: CSVGAHSGAPYEQYF. The CDR3 DNA follows: TGCAGCGTTGGGGCCCATAGCGGAGCCCCCTACGAGCAGTACTTC.

V and J are TRBV10-3 and TRBJ1-2; TRBD1 agrees at 9 bases. CDR3 length: 16 residues. Germline CDR1 ENHRY, CDR2 SYGVKD. Trimming removed 10 bases from V and 0 bases from J; junction bases left unmatched: 12. CDR3: CATFTGTGTTNYGYTF. As DNA, the CDR3 is TGTGCCACATTTACCGGGACAGGGACGACTAACTATGGCTACACCTTC.

The chain employs TRBV27 and TRBJ1-5, with a tentative D call TRBD1 (5 bases). Germline V gene lookup returns CDR1 MNHEY and CDR2 SMNVEV (reference sequence). The CDR3 sequence is 14 residues long. V gave up 4 bases and J gave up 9 bases, with 16 bases separating them. CDR3 bases: TGTGCCAGCAGTTCAGAAACAGGCTTACTGCCCCAGCATTTT. Translating it yields CASSSETGLLPQHF.

The gene calls are TRBV10-3 and TRBJ1-2; TRBD1 matches 9 bases. V dropped 3 bases and J dropped 5; count of bases not matched to a gene: 19. CDR1 is ENHRY, CDR2 SYGVKD, per germline. This CDR3 region has 19 residues. This CDR3 is CAISDPATLGQGYPYGYTF. The CDR3, as DNA: TGTGCCATCAGTGACCCAGCCACCTTAGGACAGGGGTACCCTTATGGCTACACCTTC.

The chain carries TRBV2 and TRBJ1-5; TRBD1 matches 9 bases. CDR1 is SNHLY and CDR2 is FYNNEI in the germline V gene. This CDR3 spans 15 amino acids. V shed 4 bases, J shed 9 bases, and the junction held 10 bases outside the gene matches. CDR3: CASSGPRDRARPQHF. In DNA, the CDR3 is TGTGCCAGCAGTGGTCCACGGGACAGGGCGCGGCCCCAGCATTTT.

The chain joins TRBV5-4 to TRBJ1-3; 7 bases match TRBD1. This CDR3 has 16 amino acids. Germline CDR1 is SGHNT and CDR2 is YYREEE (reference sequence). Losses at the gene ends were 2 bases for V and 1 base for J; bases not matched to a gene: 6. This chain's CDR3 is CASSFGLTGSGNTIYF. CDR3 DNA: TGTGCCAGCAGCTTTGGGCTGACAGGGTCTGGAAACACCATATATTTT. The full variable domain, rest sourced from reference TRBV5-4 and TRBJ1-3, is ETGVTQSPTHLIKTRGQQVTLRCSSQSGHNTVSWYQQALGQGPQFIFQYYREEENGRGNFPPRFSGLQFPNYSSELNVNALELDDSALYLCASSFGLTGSGNTIYFGEGSWLTVV.

The chain carries TRBV5-1 and TRBJ1-5; no reliable D call. Trimming shortened V by 1 base and J by 7 bases, and 9 bases separated the two germline ends. Germline V gene sequence: CDR1 SGHRS, CDR2 YFSETQ. The CDR3 runs to 13 residues. CDR3 loop: CASSLTGRQPQHF. CDR3 nucleotides: TGCGCCAGCAGCTTGACGGGAAGGCAGCCCCAGCATTTT.

V gene TRBV19 combines with J gene TRBJ2-2, with unresolved D. Germline-derived CDR1 and CDR2 are LNHDA and SQIVND (reference sequence). The CDR3 is made up of 12 amino acids. V lost 6 bases, J lost 6 bases, and 8 bases lay in between. For the CDR3, the DNA is TGTGCCAGTAGGGCGGAGTCCGGGGAGCTGTTTTTT. As protein: CASRAESGELFF.

This chain connects TRBV7-9 to TRBJ2-3, with D maybe TRBD2 (6 bases). The CDR3 length is 16 residues. Germline assignment: CDR1 SEHNR and CDR2 FQNEAQ (reference sequence). The ends were cut back, 2 bases at V and 1 base at J, with 13 bases in the middle. The CDR3 reads CASSLIAWRGTDTQYF. DNA of the CDR3: TGTGCCAGCAGCTTAATAGCGTGGAGGGGCACAGATACGCAGTATTTT.

The chain is built from TRBV2 and TRBJ1-1; the D is unclear. The germline CDR1 and CDR2 sequences are SNHLY and FYNNEI. The CDR3 has 14 residues. Between the trimmed V and J ends, which lost 6 bases and 5 bases, there was a span of 16 bases. The CDR3 region has the DNA TGTGCCAGCAGAGAAATAGTCCGGGAGACTGAAGCTTTCTTT. This gives the protein CASREIVRETEAFF.

V is TRBV7-9 and J is TRBJ2-3, with TRBD2 identical over 9 bases. The CDR3 is 16 residues long. After removal of 1 base from V and 0 bases from J, the junction contained 2 bases not matched to a gene. Germline V gives CDR1 SEHNR, CDR2 FQNEAQ (reference sequence). DNA of the CDR3: TGTGCCAGCAGCTTAGGGGCGGGGGGGAGCACAGATACGCAGTATTTT. Amino acids: CASSLGAGGSTDTQYF.

A single count supports this clone. This chain connects TRBV30 to TRBJ1-3; D is ambiguous. V was cut by 7 bases and J by 4 bases, with 14 bases left in between. The CDR3 consists of 13 residues. Looked up from germline, CDR1 is GTSNPN and CDR2 is SVGIG (reference sequence). CDR3 loop: CAFTRGVGNTIYF. CDR3 sequence (DNA): TGTGCCTTCACTCGCGGAGTAGGAAACACCATATATTTT.